This T cell receptor (beta chain) was profiled in a study of T cell changes during pregnancy in multiple sclerosis. Comment on this clone: The junction departs from germline at one end; a sequencing error may be responsible.

Looked up from germline, CDR1 is SSHAT and CDR2 is FNYEAQ (reference sequence). This CDR3 region has 15 residues. The table came from immunoSEQ multiplex PCR; TCRdb's copy has only in-frame clones and leaves some out. The sample yields some 130,000 clones, about 96% seen once. The sample consisted of peripheral blood, taken after pregnancy. V and J are TRBV7-7 and TRBJ2-2, with TRBD2 as a possible D gene (5 bases). This clonotype was obtained from a female donor with multiple sclerosis, enrolled in a pregnancy study. The CDR3 bases are TGTGCTAGCAGCTTATCGGGAACGAACACCGGGGAGCTGTTTTTT. Translation gives CASSLSGTNTGELFF. Combining the CDR3 with reference TRBV7-7 and TRBJ2-2 gives the whole variable domain GAGVSQSPRYKVTKRGQDVTLRCDPISSHATLYWYQQALGQGPEFLTYFNYEAQPDKSGLPSDRFSAERPEGSISTLTIQRTEQRDSAMYRCASSLSGTNTGELFFGEGSRLTVL.